A single sample gave rise to the 21 T cell receptor beta chains below, sequenced in a study of Graves' ophthalmopathy and Graves' hyperthyroidism. Amplification of the TCR beta CDR3 regions used RNA transcripts (as template). HTBI primers were employed in first-round RT-PCR, then a second-round multiplex PCR followed. TCRdb fed the multiplex PCR reads into MiXCR, producing one record per CDR3 protein. The sample includes a few hundred thousand distinct CDR3 sequences, 15% to 20% of them seen just once. Sequences were obtained from peripheral blood. These receptors came from an adult woman with stable Graves' hyperthyroidism.

This clonotype was detected a few times. The chain has TRBV5-1 and TRBJ2-7, with TRBD1 matching over 8 bases. Germline lookup yields CDR1 SGHRS and CDR2 YFSETQ. The CDR3 consists of 14 residues. V lost 6 bases and J lost 6; bases outside the gene matches: 11. As DNA, the CDR3 is TGCGCCAGCACCTCTGGAACAGGGGGAGTCGAGCAGTACTTC. Encoded protein: CASTSGTGGVEQYF. The full variable domain, its missing parts supplied by reference TRBV5-1 and TRBJ2-7, is KAGVTQTPRYLIKTRGQQVTLSCSPISGHRSVSWYQQTPGQGLQFLFEYFSETQRNKGNFPGRFSGRQFSNSRSEMNVSTLELGDSALYLCASTSGTGGVEQYFGPGTRLTVT.

This clonotype was counted only a few times. The chain joins TRBV20-1 to TRBJ2-5; either TRBD1 or TRBD2 may fit D (5 bases each). The V end was cut by 8 bases, the J end by 4 bases, with 11 bases between. CDR3 length: 11 residues. Germline loops: CDR1 DFQATT, CDR2 SNEGSKA (reference sequence). The CDR3 coding sequence is TGCAGTCCCGGGGCGAGAGAGACCCAGTACTTC. It encodes CSPGARETQYF.

On this clonotype itself: The junction departs from the called germline gene at one end, perhaps through a read error. The chain employs TRBV27 and TRBJ1-1; D uncertain. Germline-derived CDR1 and CDR2 are MNHEY and SMNVEV (reference sequence). This CDR3 region has 12 residues. The CDR3 bases are TGCATCGTGGCAGTGGTCTGCACTGATGCTTTCTTT. Translated, it gives CIVAVVCTDAFF.

The chain combines TRBV20-1 with TRBJ1-1; 11 positions agree with TRBD1. This CDR3 region has 18 residues. Germline values: CDR1 DFQATT, CDR2 SNEGSKA (reference sequence). V shed 0 bases and J 1 base; nucleotides not matched to a gene: 10. CDR3 in DNA: TGCAGTGCTAGAGATCGGACAGGGGGCGAGGGGAGGAACACTGAAGCTTTCTTT. It translates to CSARDRTGGEGRNTEAFF.

This clonotype was observed many times. This rearrangement joins TRBV30 to TRBJ1-2; no firm D call. The CDR3 is made up of 11 amino acids. Germline CDR1 and CDR2: GTSNPN and SVGIG (reference sequence). The V end was cut by 0 bases, the J end by 8 bases, with 7 bases between. The CDR3 DNA sequence: TGTGCCTGGAGTGTAATTGGGGGCTACACCTTC. This codes for CAWSVIGGYTF.

This clonotype was recorded at least ten times. The chain joins TRBV7-9 to TRBJ2-7, with D possibly being TRBD1 or TRBD2 (6 bases each). The CDR3 is 13 amino acids. In germline, CDR1 is SEHNR, CDR2 FQNEAQ (reference sequence). Trimming shortened V by 11 bases and J by 6 bases, and 20 bases separated the two germline ends. The CDR3 is CAAARGELGEQYF. The CDR3 DNA is TGTGCCGCGGCGAGGGGGGAACTAGGCGAGCAGTACTTC.

The chain uses TRBV12-3 or TRBV12-4 and TRBJ2-2; 12 bases line up with TRBD1. The CDR3 sequence is 17 residues long. V was clipped by 6 bases and J by 10 bases; unmatched bases: 15. CDR3 sequence: CASSPQAGTGGPVELFF. The DNA for the CDR3 is TGTGCCAGCAGCCCTCAAGCCGGGACAGGGGGCCCCGTGGAGCTGTTTTTT.

The rearrangement joins TRBV4-1 to TRBJ2-4; 9 nucleotides align to TRBD2. The V gene's germline CDR1 is MGHRA and CDR2 YSYEKL. The ends lost 0 bases at V and 0 bases at J; junction bases unmatched: 9. This CDR3 is 19 amino acids long. CDR3: CASSQDLASGMGAKNIQYF. In DNA, the CDR3 is TGCGCCAGCAGCCAAGATCTCGCTAGCGGGATGGGAGCCAAAAACATTCAGTACTTC.

This clonotype was counted ten times or more. The chain uses TRBV28 and TRBJ1-2, with 11 bases that match TRBD1. V shed 5 bases and J 6 bases; nucleotides not matched to a gene: 8. From germline, CDR1 is MDHEN and CDR2 SYDVKM. The CDR3 is 15 amino acids. CDR3 residues: CASSPGQGVLNGYTF. Here the CDR3 DNA reads TGTGCCAGCAGTCCGGGACAGGGGGTGCTTAATGGCTACACCTTC.

The sample holds many counts of this clonotype. CDR3: CAVARDRHSNQPQHF. As DNA, the CDR3 is TGTGCCGTAGCCAGGGATAGACATAGCAATCAGCCCCAGCATTTT. The chain carries TRBV6-5 and TRBJ1-5; D possibly corresponds to TRBD1 (5 bases). The germline CDR1 and CDR2 sequences are MNHEY and SVGAGI. The CDR3 is made up of 15 amino acids. V lost 11 bases to trimming and J lost 0 bases, with 17 bases between them.

Concerning this clonotype: Since a much larger clone is just one base distant, this may be a read error. DNA for the CDR3: TGTGCCAGCAGTTTTGGGACTTCGAACTACGAGCGGTACTTC. Translating gives CASSFGTSNYERYF. This sequence joins TRBV27 and TRBJ2-7; perhaps TRBD2 as D (6 bases). Per germline, CDR1 MNHEY and CDR2 SMNVEV (reference sequence). The CDR3 totals 14 residues.

This clonotype was recorded at least ten times. V usage is TRBV2 and J usage is TRBJ2-7, with D uncertain. The CDR3 loop spans 13 amino acids. Trimming took 10 bases from V and 0 from J, leaving 13 bases between them. CDR1 is SNHLY, CDR2 FYNNEI, per germline. The CDR3 loop reads CAIKLDGSYEQYF. The DNA for the CDR3 is TGTGCCATCAAACTGGACGGCTCCTACGAGCAGTACTTC.

This clonotype was picked up many times. The chain couples TRBV5-1 to TRBJ2-7; 10 bases fit TRBD2. This CDR3 is 16 amino acids long. The V gene end was trimmed by 4 bases and the J gene end by 7 bases; junction bases not matched to a gene: 14. Germline V CDR1 and CDR2: SGHRS, YFSETQ. CDR3 loop: CASSPRTSGPTGEQYF. DNA of the CDR3: TGCGCCAGCAGCCCCCGGACTAGCGGACCTACGGGGGAGCAGTACTTC.

This clonotype came up many times. The genes are TRBV20-1 and TRBJ2-5; 7 bases align to TRBD2. The CDR3 runs to 17 residues. V shed 1 base and J 4 bases; nucleotides not matched to a gene: 15. Germline V CDR1 and CDR2: DFQATT, SNEGSKA (reference sequence). The CDR3 protein is CSARGVPRGSPTETQYF. The DNA of the CDR3 is TGCAGTGCTAGAGGCGTACCTCGCGGGAGCCCAACAGAGACCCAGTACTTC.

This clonotype came up many times. The chain recombines TRBV5-1 with TRBJ2-3; D remains unclear. The CDR3 length is 14 residues. V gave up 2 bases and J gave up 2 bases, with 9 bases separating them. CDR1 is SGHRS, CDR2 YFSETQ, per germline. CDR3 residues: CASSFSGLTDTQYF. The DNA of the CDR3 is TGCGCCAGCAGCTTTTCTGGGCTCACAGATACGCAGTATTTT.

This clonotype was counted once. This chain connects TRBV5-5 to TRBJ1-6; D gene ambiguous. V lost 0 bases and J lost 15, with 10 bases in between. The V gene's germline CDR1 is SGHKS and CDR2 YYEKEE (reference sequence). This CDR3 is built from 12 residues. CDR3 bases: TGTGCCAGCAGCTTGGTAGCAGGCCACCTCCACTTT. It is translated as CASSLVAGHLHF.

This clonotype was counted only a few times. The chain recombines TRBV15 with TRBJ2-3, with D hard to call. Trimming pared 0 bases from V and 2 bases from J, leaving 9 bases between. The CDR3 sequence is 15 residues long. The germline gives CDR1 LNHNV, CDR2 YYDKDF (reference sequence). The CDR3, as DNA: TGTGCCACCAGCAGAGACGACCGTTCCACAGATACGCAGTATTTT. It codes for CATSRDDRSTDTQYF. The entire variable domain, with the rest obtained from reference TRBV15 and TRBJ2-3, is as follows: DAMVIQNPRYQVTQFGKPVTLSCSQTLNHNVMYWYQQKSSQAPKLLFHYYDKDFNNEADTPDNFQSRRPNTSFCFLDIRSPGLGDTAMYLCATSRDDRSTDTQYFGPGTRLTVL.

This clonotype was recorded at least ten times. The chain uses TRBV11-2 and TRBJ2-7; 7 positions agree with TRBD2. Germline-derived CDR1 and CDR2 are SGHAT and FQNNGV. J lost 4 bases, V lost 6 bases, and 18 bases had no gene match. This CDR3 has 17 amino acids. DNA of the CDR3: TGTGCCAGCAGGCGCTGGGAGGGGCCAGGGCAGTGGTACGAGCAGTACTTC. Translating it yields CASRRWEGPGQWYEQYF.

This clonotype has at least ten counts. V usage is TRBV20-1 and J usage is TRBJ1-1, with D possibly TRBD1 on 5 matching bases. Germline assignment: CDR1 DFQATT and CDR2 SNEGSKA (reference sequence). The CDR3 contains 14 residues. The V and J ends lost 3 bases and 2 bases respectively, with 13 bases between them. Written as DNA, the CDR3 is TGCAGTGCTAGGAAGACAGTCCGAAACACTGAAGCTTTCTTT. This encodes CSARKTVRNTEAFF.

This clonotype was seen repeatedly, ten times or more. The chain recombines TRBV5-1 with TRBJ1-2, with D uncertain. CDR1 SGHRS and CDR2 YFSETQ come from the germline V gene. This CDR3 region has 14 residues. V lost 5 bases, J lost 5 bases, and 16 bases lay in between. The CDR3 is CASSLFRGEYGYTF. CDR3 nucleotide sequence: TGCGCCAGCAGTTTATTTCGGGGAGAATATGGCTACACCTTC.

The CDR3 here is CSIPGLVGELFF. In DNA form, the CDR3 reads TGCAGCATACCCGGACTGGTCGGGGAGCTGTTTTTT. This chain connects TRBV29-1 to TRBJ2-2; perhaps TRBD2 as D (5 bases). Trimming stripped 8 bases from V and 7 bases from J, with 14 bases between. CDR1 is SQVTM and CDR2 is ANQGSEA in the germline V gene. This CDR3 comprises 12 residues.